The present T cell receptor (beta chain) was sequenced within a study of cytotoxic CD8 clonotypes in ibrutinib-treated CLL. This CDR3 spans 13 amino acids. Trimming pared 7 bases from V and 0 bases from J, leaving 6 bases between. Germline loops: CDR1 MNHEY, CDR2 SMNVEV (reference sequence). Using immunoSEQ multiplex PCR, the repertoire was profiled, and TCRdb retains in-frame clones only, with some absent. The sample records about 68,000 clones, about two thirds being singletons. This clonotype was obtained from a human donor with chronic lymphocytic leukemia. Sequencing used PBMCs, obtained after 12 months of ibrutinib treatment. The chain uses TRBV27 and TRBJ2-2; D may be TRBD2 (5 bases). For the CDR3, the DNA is TGTGCCAGCAAGCGGTCGAACACCGGGGAGCTGTTTTTT. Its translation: CASKRSNTGELFF.